Following are 14 T cell receptor beta chains from one sample sequenced in a study of blood T cell repertoires in COVID-19. Some clones are missing from TCRdb's copy, which holds only in-frame ones; the method was immunoSEQ multiplex PCR. Of roughly 20,000 clones listed, around 86% are singletons. The sequencing input was peripheral blood. The origin of the receptors is a human donor in a cohort sampled during active COVID-19.

The chain combines TRBV15 with TRBJ2-3; TRBD2 matches at 8 bases. This CDR3 has 15 residues. From germline, CDR1 is LNHNV and CDR2 YYDKDF (reference sequence). With 0 bases clipped from V and 2 bases from J, the junction kept 1 base outside the gene matches. The CDR3 loop reads CATSREGLDTDTQYF. In DNA, the CDR3 is TGTGCCACCAGCAGAGAGGGACTAGACACAGATACGCAGTATTTT.

The chain combines TRBV6-5 with TRBJ1-2, with D maybe TRBD1 (5 bases). Germline V CDR1 and CDR2: MNHEY, SVGAGI. Trimming stripped 2 bases from V and 1 base from J, with 14 bases between. CDR3 size: 16 residues. CDR3 in DNA: TGTGCCAGCAGTTACAGGGGCCAGGGTAATAACTATGGCTACACCTTC. Protein product: CASSYRGQGNNYGYTF.

The rearrangement links TRBV28 to TRBJ1-5, with 9 bases matching TRBD1. CDR1 is MDHEN and CDR2 is SYDVKM in the germline V gene. Trimming at V came to 3 bases and at J to 6 bases, leaving 6 bases not matched to a gene. The CDR3 is 15 amino acids. The CDR3, as DNA: TGTGCCAGCAGTTTGCCGACAGGGGGGGGTCAGCCCCAGCATTTT. Residues: CASSLPTGGGQPQHF.

The rearrangement links TRBV6-4 to TRBJ2-6; a possible D gene is TRBD1 (6 bases). Germline CDR1 reads MRHNA; CDR2 reads SNTAGT. This CDR3 is built from 16 residues. V lost 5 bases to trimming and J lost 0 bases, with 11 bases between them. The CDR3 is CASSLTGSSGANVLTF. The DNA for the CDR3 is TGTGCCAGCAGTCTCACAGGGAGCTCTGGGGCCAACGTCCTGACTTTC.

The chain employs TRBV29-1 and TRBJ2-2; tentatively, D is TRBD2 (5 bases). Germline CDR1 SQVTM, CDR2 ANQGSEA. Trimming took off 0 bases at V and 1 base at J, with 18 bases between the two ends. The CDR3 is made up of 18 amino acids. The CDR3 coding sequence is TGCAGCGTTGAAGATGGGGTTCGGAGTAGCGTGAACACCGGGGAGCTGTTTTTT. It is translated as CSVEDGVRSSVNTGELFF.

The chain combines TRBV4-1 with TRBJ2-7; D call uncertain. CDR3 size: 13 residues. Trimming shortened V by 5 bases and J by 2 bases, and 10 bases separated the two germline ends. Germline V CDR1 and CDR2: MGHRA, YSYEKL. As DNA, the CDR3 is TGCGCCAGCAGCTACAGTCGTACCTACGAGCAGTACTTC. The encoded protein is CASSYSRTYEQYF.

The genes are TRBV2 and TRBJ1-2, with TRBD1 matching over 10 bases. V gave up 3 bases and J gave up 6 bases; unmatched junction bases: 7. The germline V gene encodes CDR1 SNHLY and CDR2 FYNNEI. This CDR3 comprises 15 residues. In nucleotides, the CDR3 is TGTGCCAGCAGTGAGGGACAGGGGATCGTGGATGGCTACACCTTC. It is translated as CASSEGQGIVDGYTF.

The CDR3 here is CASSTRQGIKNGYTF. The DNA of the CDR3 is TGTGCCAGCAGTACCCGACAGGGAATAAAGAATGGCTACACCTTC. The genes are TRBV6-5 and TRBJ1-2, with TRBD1 matching over 7 bases. V dropped 5 bases and J dropped 6; count of bases not matched to a gene: 12. CDR1 and CDR2 from the germline V gene are MNHEY and SVGAGI. CDR3 length: 15 amino acids.

The J gene is TRBJ1-5, the V gene TRBV30, with unresolved D. The ends were cut back, 2 bases at V and 0 bases at J, with 11 bases in the middle. CDR1 is GTSNPN and CDR2 is SVGIG in the germline V gene (reference sequence). The CDR3 has 15 amino acids. The CDR3 bases are TGTGCCTGGAGTCGGGGATCGTCTAGCAATCAGCCCCAGCATTTT. This gives the protein CAWSRGSSSNQPQHF.

The chain employs TRBV5-1 and TRBJ2-7; 9 nucleotides align to TRBD1. Germline V gives CDR1 SGHRS, CDR2 YFSETQ. V was pared by 0 bases and J by 0 bases, with 4 bases of the junction left unmatched. The CDR3 loop spans 16 amino acids. The CDR3 protein is CASSLGQGDSSYEQYF. CDR3 in DNA: TGCGCCAGCAGCTTGGGACAGGGGGATTCCTCCTACGAGCAGTACTTC.

The V gene is TRBV19, the J gene TRBJ1-3; 7 nucleotides align to TRBD1. The V and J ends lost 6 bases and 0 bases, in that order; junction bases with no gene match: 14. From germline, CDR1 is LNHDA and CDR2 SQIVND (reference sequence). The CDR3 is 18 residues long. Here the CDR3 reads CASSSRGQIYTSGNTIYF. In DNA form, the CDR3 reads TGTGCCAGTAGCTCTCGGGGACAGATCTACACCTCTGGAAACACCATATATTTT. Looking up the rest from reference TRBV19 and TRBJ1-3 gives the full variable domain: DGGITQSPKYLFRKEGQNVTLSCEQNLNHDAMYWYRQDPGQGLRLIYYSQIVNDFQKGDIAEGYSVSREKKESFPLTVTSAQKNPTAFYLCASSSRGQIYTSGNTIYFGEGSWLTVV.

The J gene is TRBJ2-1, the V gene TRBV2; TRBD2 is a possible D gene (6 bases). From germline, CDR1 is SNHLY and CDR2 FYNNEI. Trimming shortened V by 8 bases and J by 0 bases, and 11 bases separated the two germline ends. The CDR3 extends over 14 amino acids. DNA for the CDR3: TGTGCCAGCCAGCGGGTCAACTCCTACAATGAGCAGTTCTTC. Its translation: CASQRVNSYNEQFF.

This chain joins TRBV10-3 and TRBJ1-2; D uncertain. CDR3 length: 15 residues. Trimming cost V 0 bases and J 5 bases, with 13 bases left between them. Germline values: CDR1 ENHRY, CDR2 SYGVKD. The CDR3 nucleotides are TGTGCCATCAGTGAGTCCCCGGGATCCCTGTATGGCTACACCTTC. This codes for CAISESPGSLYGYTF.

This chain links TRBV7-9 with TRBJ2-1, with unresolved D. Trimming stripped 5 bases from V and 3 bases from J, with 5 bases between. The germline V gene encodes CDR1 SEHNR and CDR2 FQNEAQ (reference sequence). The CDR3 extends over 12 amino acids. The CDR3 loop reads CASSPGYNEQFF. Here the CDR3 DNA reads TGTGCCAGCAGCCCCGGCTACAATGAGCAGTTCTTC.